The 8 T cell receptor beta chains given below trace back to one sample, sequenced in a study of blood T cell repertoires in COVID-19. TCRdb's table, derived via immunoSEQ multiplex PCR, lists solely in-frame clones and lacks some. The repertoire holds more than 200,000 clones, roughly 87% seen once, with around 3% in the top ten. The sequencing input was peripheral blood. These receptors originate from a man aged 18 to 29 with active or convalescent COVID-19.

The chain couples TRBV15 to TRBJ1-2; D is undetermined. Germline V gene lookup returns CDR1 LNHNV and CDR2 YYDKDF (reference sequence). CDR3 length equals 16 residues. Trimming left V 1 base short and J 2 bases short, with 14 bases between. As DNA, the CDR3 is TGTGCCACCAGCAGAGCCGAAAAACAGAGCAACTATGGCTACACCTTC. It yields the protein CATSRAEKQSNYGYTF.

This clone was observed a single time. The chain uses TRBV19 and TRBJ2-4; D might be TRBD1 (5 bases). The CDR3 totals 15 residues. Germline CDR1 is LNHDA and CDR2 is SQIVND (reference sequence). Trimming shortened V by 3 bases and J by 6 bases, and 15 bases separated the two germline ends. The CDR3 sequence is CASSILGPQGNIQYF. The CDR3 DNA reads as TGTGCCAGTAGTATTCTGGGTCCCCAGGGAAACATTCAGTACTTC. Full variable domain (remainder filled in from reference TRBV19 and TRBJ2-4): DGGITQSPKYLFRKEGQNVTLSCEQNLNHDAMYWYRQDPGQGLRLIYYSQIVNDFQKGDIAEGYSVSREKKESFPLTVTSAQKNPTAFYLCASSILGPQGNIQYFGAGTRLSVL.

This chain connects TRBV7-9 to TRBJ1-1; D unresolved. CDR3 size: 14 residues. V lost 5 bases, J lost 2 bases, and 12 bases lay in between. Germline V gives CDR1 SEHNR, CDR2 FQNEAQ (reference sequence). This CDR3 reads CASSPAGFNTEAFF. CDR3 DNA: TGTGCCAGCAGCCCAGCAGGTTTTAACACTGAAGCTTTCTTT.

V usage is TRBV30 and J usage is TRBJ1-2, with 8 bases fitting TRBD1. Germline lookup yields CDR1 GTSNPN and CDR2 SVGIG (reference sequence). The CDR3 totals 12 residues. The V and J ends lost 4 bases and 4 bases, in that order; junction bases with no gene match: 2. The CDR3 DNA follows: TGTGCCTGGAACGACAGGGGCTATGGCTACACCTTC. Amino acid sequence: CAWNDRGYGYTF.

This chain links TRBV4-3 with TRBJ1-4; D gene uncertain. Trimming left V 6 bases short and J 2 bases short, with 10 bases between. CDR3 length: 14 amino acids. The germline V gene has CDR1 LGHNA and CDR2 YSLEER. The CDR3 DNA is TGCGCCAGCAGTGAGGGAGGCACTAATGAAAAACTGTTTTTT. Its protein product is CASSEGGTNEKLFF.

For the CDR3, the DNA is TGTGCCAGCAGCCGGAGCACAGATACGCAGTATTTT. It is translated as CASSRSTDTQYF. J is TRBJ2-3 and V is TRBV5-4, with no clear D. The CDR3 covers 12 residues. Germline V gives CDR1 SGHNT, CDR2 YYREEE (reference sequence). V gave up 4 bases and J gave up 0 bases, with 3 bases separating them.

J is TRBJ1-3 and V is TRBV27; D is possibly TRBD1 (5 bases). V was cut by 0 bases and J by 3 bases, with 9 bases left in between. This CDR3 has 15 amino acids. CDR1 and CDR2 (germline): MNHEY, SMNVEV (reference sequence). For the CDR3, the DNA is TGTGCCAGCAGTTTATCGATCAGGGATGGAAACACCATATATTTT. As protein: CASSLSIRDGNTIYF.

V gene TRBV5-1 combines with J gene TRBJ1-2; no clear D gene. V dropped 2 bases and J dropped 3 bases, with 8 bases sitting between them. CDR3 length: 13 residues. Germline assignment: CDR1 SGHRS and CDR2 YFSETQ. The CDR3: CASSFDSYYGYTF. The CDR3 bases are TGCGCCAGCAGCTTCGACTCATACTATGGCTACACCTTC.